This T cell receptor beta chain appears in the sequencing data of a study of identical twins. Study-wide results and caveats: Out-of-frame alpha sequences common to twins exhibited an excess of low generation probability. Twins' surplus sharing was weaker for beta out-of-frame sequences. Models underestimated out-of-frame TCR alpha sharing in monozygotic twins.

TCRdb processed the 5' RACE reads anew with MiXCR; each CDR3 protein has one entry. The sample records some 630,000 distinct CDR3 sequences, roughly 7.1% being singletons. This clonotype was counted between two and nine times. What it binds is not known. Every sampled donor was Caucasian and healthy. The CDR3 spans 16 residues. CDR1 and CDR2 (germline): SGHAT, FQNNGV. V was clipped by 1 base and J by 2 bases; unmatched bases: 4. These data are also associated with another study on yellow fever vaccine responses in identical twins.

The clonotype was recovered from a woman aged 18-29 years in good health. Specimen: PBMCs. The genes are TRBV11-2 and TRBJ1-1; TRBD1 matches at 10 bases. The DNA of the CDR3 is TGTGCCAGCAGCTTAGTCGGGACAGGGGTAAACACTGAAGCTTTCTTT. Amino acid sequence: CASSLVGTGVNTEAFF.